What follows is one T cell receptor beta chain and its context. Clones were sequenced by immunoSEQ multiplex PCR, and TCRdb holds only the in-frame ones, with some missing. The sample shows more than 200,000 clones, about 80% of them seen only once. Trimming shortened V by 5 bases and J by 7 bases, and 18 bases separated the two germline ends. The CDR3 covers 15 residues. The germline V gene has CDR1 MDHEN and CDR2 SYDVKM. The data derive from a study of blood T cell repertoires in COVID-19. The sample was peripheral blood. The origin of this receptor is a man older than 75 with acute or convalescent COVID-19. V gene TRBV28 combines with J gene TRBJ1-5, with D possibly being TRBD1 (6 bases). As DNA, the CDR3 is TGTGCCAGCAGTAAACCACAGGGAGTGTACCAGCCCCAGCATTTT. Encoded protein: CASSKPQGVYQPQHF.